The clone carrying this TCR beta chain occurred a few times. Its antigen is as yet unknown. Russia was home to the donors, healthy Caucasian individuals aged 6 to 90. This entry belongs to a study of blood T cells in healthy people across ages. The study, taken as a whole, reports: Expanded clonotype changes were possibly confounded by unknown donor CMV status. A greater number of naive CD4+ cells and higher diversity distinguished long-lived donors from aged donors.

A second PCR, run for roughly 7 to 11 cycles, used a sample-barcoded 5' primer plus a J-beta primer mix. Every molecule of cDNA carried a tag from a template-switch adaptor with 12 random nucleotides. MiXCR, applied by TCRdb to the 5' RACE reads, yields one record per CDR3 protein. Found here are about 1,000,000 distinct CDR3 sequences, 45% of them singletons; the top ten hold approximately 17%. The germline V gene has CDR1 DFQATT and CDR2 SNEGSKA (reference sequence). Trimming pared 3 bases from V and 6 bases from J, leaving 15 bases between. The CDR3 loop spans 14 amino acids. The genes are TRBV20-1 and TRBJ2-1; D is tentatively TRBD1 or TRBD2 (5 bases each). The receptor's source is a woman in her sixties in good health. Sequences were obtained from blood. CDR3 amino acids: CSARGVYRVNEQFF. The CDR3 coding sequence is TGCAGTGCTAGGGGGGTTTACCGGGTCAATGAGCAGTTCTTC.